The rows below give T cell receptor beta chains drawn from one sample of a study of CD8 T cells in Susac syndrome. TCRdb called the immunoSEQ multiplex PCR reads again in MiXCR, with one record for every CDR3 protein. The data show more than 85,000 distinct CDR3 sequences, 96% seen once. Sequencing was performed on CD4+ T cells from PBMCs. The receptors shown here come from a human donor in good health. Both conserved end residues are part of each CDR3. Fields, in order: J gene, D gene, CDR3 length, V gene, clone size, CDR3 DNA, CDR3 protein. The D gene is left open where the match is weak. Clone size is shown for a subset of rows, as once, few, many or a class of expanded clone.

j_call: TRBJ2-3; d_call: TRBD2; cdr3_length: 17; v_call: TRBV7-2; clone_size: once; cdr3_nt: TGTGCCAGCAGCAGGGTGGGCGAGCGGGGAAGAGGGGATACGCAGTATTTT; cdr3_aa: CASSRVGERGRGDTQYF
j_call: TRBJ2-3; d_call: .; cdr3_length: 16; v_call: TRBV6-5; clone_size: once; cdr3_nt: TGTGCCAGCAGTTACTCAGGGTGGGGGACCACAGATACGCAGTATTTT; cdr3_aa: CASSYSGWGTTDTQYF
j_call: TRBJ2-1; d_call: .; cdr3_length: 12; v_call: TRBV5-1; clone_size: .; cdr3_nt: TGCGCCAGCAGCTTATTTGAGGGTGAGCAGTTCTTC; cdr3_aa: CASSLFEGEQFF
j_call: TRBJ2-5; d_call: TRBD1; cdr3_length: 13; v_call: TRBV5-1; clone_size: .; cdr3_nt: TGCGCCAGCGGTGGGACAGCCCAAGAGACCCAGTACTTC; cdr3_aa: CASGGTAQETQYF
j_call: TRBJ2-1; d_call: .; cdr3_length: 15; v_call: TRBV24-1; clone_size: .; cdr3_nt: TGTGCCACCAGTGAAGGGGTCAGCTCCTACAATGAGCAGTTCTTC; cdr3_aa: CATSEGVSSYNEQFF
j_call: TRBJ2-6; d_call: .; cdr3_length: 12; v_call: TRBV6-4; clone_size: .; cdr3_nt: TGTGCCAGCAGTGACTCGTCAGGGGTCCTGACTTTC; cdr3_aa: CASSDSSGVLTF
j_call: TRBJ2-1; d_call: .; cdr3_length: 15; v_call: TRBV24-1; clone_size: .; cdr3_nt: TGTGCCACCAGTGATGGGGCTCCTGGCTACAATGAGCAGTTCTTC; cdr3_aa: CATSDGAPGYNEQFF
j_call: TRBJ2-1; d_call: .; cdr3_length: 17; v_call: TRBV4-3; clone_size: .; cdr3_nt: TGCGCCAGCAGCCGCGACCTCGGCCCCGGTTCCTACAATGAGCAGTTCTTC; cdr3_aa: CASSRDLGPGSYNEQFF
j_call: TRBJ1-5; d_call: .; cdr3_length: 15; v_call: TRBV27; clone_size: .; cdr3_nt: TGTGCCAGCAGTGCTGACAGAAGGAGCAATCAGCCCCAGCATTTT; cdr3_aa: CASSADRRSNQPQHF
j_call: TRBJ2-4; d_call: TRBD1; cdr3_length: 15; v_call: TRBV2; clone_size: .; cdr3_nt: TGTGCCAGCAGCGGACAGGGGAGGGCCAAAAACATTCAGTACTTC; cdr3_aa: CASSGQGRAKNIQYF
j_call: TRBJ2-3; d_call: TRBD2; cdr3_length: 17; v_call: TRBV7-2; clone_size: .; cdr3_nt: TGTGCCAGCAGCAGAGGGCGGGGGGCGAAGAGCACAGATACGCAGTATTTT; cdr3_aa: CASSRGRGAKSTDTQYF
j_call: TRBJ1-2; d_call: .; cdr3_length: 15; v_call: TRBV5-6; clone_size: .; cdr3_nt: TGTGCCAGCAGCTCCTGGGACCCCGGGGGCTATGGCTACACCTTC; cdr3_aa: CASSSWDPGGYGYTF
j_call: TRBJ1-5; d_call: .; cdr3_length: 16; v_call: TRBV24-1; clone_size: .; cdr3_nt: TGTGCCACCAGTGATTTAGCGGGACAAGGAAAATTGGCCCAGCATTTT; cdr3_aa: CATSDLAGQGKLAQHF
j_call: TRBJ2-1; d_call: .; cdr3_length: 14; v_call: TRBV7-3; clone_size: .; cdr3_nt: TGTGCCAGCAGCCCCTTAGGGGAATACAATGAGCAGTTCTTC; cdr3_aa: CASSPLGEYNEQFF
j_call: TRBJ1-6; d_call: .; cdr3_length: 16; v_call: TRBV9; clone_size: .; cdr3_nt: TGTGCCAGCAGCGCCAAAGGGGTGTCCTATAATTCACCCCTCCACTTT; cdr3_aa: CASSAKGVSYNSPLHF
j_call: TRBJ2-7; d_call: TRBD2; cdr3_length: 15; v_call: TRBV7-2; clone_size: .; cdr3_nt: TGTGCCAGCAGCTTAGGGACTAGCGGGGTCTACGAGCAGTACTTC; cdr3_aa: CASSLGTSGVYEQYF
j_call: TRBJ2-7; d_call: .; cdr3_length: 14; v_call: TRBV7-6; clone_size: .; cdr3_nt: TGTGCCAGCAGCATCGACCGAATATCCTACGAGCAGTACTTC; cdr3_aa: CASSIDRISYEQYF
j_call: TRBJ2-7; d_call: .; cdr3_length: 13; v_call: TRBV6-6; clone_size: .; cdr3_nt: TGTGCCAGCAGATTGACAGGCTCCTACGAGCAGTACTTC; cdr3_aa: CASRLTGSYEQYF
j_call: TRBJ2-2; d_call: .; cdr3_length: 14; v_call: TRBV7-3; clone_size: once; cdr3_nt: TGTGCCAGCAGCTTCTTCCCGAACACCGGGGAGCTGTTTTTT; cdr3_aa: CASSFFPNTGELFF
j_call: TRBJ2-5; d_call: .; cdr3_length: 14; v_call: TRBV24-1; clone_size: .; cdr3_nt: TGTGCCACCAGTGAGGGCGGGGCCCAAGAGACCCAGTACTTC; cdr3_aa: CATSEGGAQETQYF
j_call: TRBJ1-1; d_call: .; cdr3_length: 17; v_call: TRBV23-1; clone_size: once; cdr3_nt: TGCGCCAGCAGTCACCAGTTTACTCGGAGGGTGAACACTGAAGCTTTCTTT; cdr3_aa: CASSHQFTRRVNTEAFF
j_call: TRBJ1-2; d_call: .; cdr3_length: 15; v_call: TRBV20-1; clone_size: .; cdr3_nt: TGCAGTGCTAGAGATCAGGGGAGGGTCGGCTATGGCTACACCTTC; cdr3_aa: CSARDQGRVGYGYTF
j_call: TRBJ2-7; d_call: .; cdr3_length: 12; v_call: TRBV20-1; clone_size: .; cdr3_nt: TGCAGTACTCTCGGGTTACCCTACGAGCAGTACTTC; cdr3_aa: CSTLGLPYEQYF
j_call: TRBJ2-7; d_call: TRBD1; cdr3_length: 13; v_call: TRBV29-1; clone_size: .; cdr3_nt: TGCAGCGTCCCGGGACAGGGATCGGGGGAGCAGTACTTC; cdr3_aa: CSVPGQGSGEQYF
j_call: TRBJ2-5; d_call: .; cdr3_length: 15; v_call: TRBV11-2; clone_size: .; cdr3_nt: TGTGCCAGCAGCTTGGGTCAAGGATCTAGGGAGACCCAGTACTTC; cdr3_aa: CASSLGQGSRETQYF
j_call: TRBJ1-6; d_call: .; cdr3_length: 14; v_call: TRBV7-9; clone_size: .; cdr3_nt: TGTGCCAGCAGCCCGGACAGCTCAAATTCACCCCTCCACTTT; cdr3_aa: CASSPDSSNSPLHF
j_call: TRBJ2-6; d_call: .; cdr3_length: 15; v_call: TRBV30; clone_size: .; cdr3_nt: TGTGCCTGGAGAGACGTTGTTTCTGGGGCCAACGTCCTGACTTTC; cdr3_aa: CAWRDVVSGANVLTF
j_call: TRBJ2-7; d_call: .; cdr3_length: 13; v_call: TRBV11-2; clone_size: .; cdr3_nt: TGTGCCAGCAGCTTATCCCCGTCCTACGAGCAGTACTTC; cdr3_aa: CASSLSPSYEQYF